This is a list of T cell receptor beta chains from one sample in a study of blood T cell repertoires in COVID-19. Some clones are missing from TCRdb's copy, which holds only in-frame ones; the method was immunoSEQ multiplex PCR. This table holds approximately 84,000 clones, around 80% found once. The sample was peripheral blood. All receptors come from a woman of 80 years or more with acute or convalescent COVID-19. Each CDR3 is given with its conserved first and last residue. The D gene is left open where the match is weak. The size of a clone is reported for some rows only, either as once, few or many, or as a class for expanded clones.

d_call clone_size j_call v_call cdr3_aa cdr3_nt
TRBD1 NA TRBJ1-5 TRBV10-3 CAISERQGDQPQHF TGTGCCATCAGTGAAAGACAGGGCGACCAGCCCCAGCATTTT
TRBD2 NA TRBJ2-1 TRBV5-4 CASSLGGTSGYNEQFF TGTGCCAGCAGCTTAGGTGGGACTAGCGGCTACAATGAGCAGTTCTTC
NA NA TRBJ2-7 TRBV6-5 CASTPSYEQYF TGTGCCAGCACCCCGTCTTACGAGCAGTACTTC
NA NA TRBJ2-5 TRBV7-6 CASSLNSLREETQYF TGTGCCAGCAGCTTAAACAGTCTGCGGGAAGAGACCCAGTACTTC
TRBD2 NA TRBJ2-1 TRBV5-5 CASSLTSGSSYNEQFF TGTGCCAGCAGCTTGACTAGCGGGAGCTCCTACAATGAGCAGTTCTTC
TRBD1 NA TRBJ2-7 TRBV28 CASSLRGPEQYF TGTGCCAGCAGTTTAAGGGGGCCCGAGCAGTACTTC
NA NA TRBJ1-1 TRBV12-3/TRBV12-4 CASTLGPGTEAFF TGTGCCAGCACCCTGGGCCCCGGCACTGAAGCTTTCTTT
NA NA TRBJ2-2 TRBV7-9 CASTSRKGLNTGELFF TGTGCCAGCACCTCACGGAAGGGACTGAACACCGGGGAGCTGTTTTTT
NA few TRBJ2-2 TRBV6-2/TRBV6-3 CASSYSPGANTGELFF TGTGCCAGCAGTTATTCCCCGGGAGCGAACACCGGGGAGCTGTTTTTT
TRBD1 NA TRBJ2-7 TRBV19 CASGQGLSYEQYF TGTGCCAGCGGACAGGGCCTCTCCTACGAGCAGTACTTC
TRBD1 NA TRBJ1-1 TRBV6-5 CASSYAGTGVTEAFF TGTGCCAGCAGTTATGCCGGGACAGGGGTCACTGAAGCTTTCTTT
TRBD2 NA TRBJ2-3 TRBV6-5 CASRWTSGSLDTQYF TGTGCCAGCAGGTGGACTAGCGGGAGCCTTGATACGCAGTATTTT
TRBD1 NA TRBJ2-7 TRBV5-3 CARRGQDEQYF TGTGCCAGAAGGGGACAGGACGAGCAGTACTTC
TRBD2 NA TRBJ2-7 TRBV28 CASSDSGSAAGYF TGTGCCAGCAGTGATAGCGGGAGCGCTGCGGGGTACTTC
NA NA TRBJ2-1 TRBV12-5 CASGLAPRVSGTYNEQFF TGTGCTAGTGGTTTGGCCCCGCGGGTTAGCGGCACATACAATGAGCAGTTCTTC
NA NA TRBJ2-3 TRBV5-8 CASSLEGGSTDTQYF TGTGCCAGCAGCTTGGAAGGCGGGAGCACAGATACGCAGTATTTT
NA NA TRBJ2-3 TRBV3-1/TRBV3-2 CASSQARGVDGTDTQYF TGTGCCAGCAGCCAAGCTAGGGGTGTAGACGGCACAGATACGCAGTATTTT
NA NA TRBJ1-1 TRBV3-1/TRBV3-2 CASSQGYGEYTEAFF TGTGCCAGCAGCCAAGGCTATGGGGAGTACACTGAAGCTTTCTTT
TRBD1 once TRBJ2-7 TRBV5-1 CASSFGPGGYEQYF TGCGCCAGCAGCTTCGGCCCAGGGGGCTACGAGCAGTACTTC
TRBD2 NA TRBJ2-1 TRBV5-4 CASSWTSGSGNEQFF TGTGCCAGCAGCTGGACTAGCGGGAGTGGCAATGAGCAGTTCTTC
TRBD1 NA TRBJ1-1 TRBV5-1 CASSFRTGDTEAFF TGCGCCAGCAGCTTTAGGACAGGGGACACTGAAGCTTTCTTT
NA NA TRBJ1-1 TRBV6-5 CASRPWGGAEAFF TGTGCCAGCAGACCCTGGGGAGGAGCTGAAGCTTTCTTT
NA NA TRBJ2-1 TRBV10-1 CASSDPKSFLRNEQFF TGCGCCAGCAGTGACCCTAAGTCCTTCCTACGCAATGAGCAGTTCTTC
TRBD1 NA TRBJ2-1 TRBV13 CASSSPSGGQEQFF TGTGCCAGCAGCTCCCCCTCAGGGGGTCAGGAGCAGTTCTTC
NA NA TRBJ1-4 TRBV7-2 CASSPREGDEKLFF TGTGCCAGCAGCCCCCGTGAGGGGGACGAAAAACTGTTTTTT
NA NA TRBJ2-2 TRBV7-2 CASRLGGALGTGELFF TGTGCCAGCAGGTTAGGGGGAGCCCTCGGCACCGGGGAGCTGTTTTTT
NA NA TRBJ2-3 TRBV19 CASSMALSTDTQYF TGTGCCAGTAGTATGGCTCTCAGCACAGATACGCAGTATTTT
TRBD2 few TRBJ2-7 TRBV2 CASSRTSGRTAYEQYF TGTGCCAGCAGTCGGACTAGCGGGAGAACAGCATACGAGCAGTACTTC
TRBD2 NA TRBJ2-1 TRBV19 CASSKFGLAGEYYNEQFF TGTGCCAGTAGTAAGTTCGGTCTAGCGGGGGAGTATTACAATGAGCAGTTCTTC
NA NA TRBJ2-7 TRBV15 CATPEVYEQYF TGTGCCACTCCCGAGGTTTACGAGCAGTACTTC
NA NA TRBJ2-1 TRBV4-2 CASSQEGAGEQFF TGTGCCAGCAGCCAAGAAGGGGCGGGAGAGCAGTTCTTC
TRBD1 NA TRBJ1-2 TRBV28 CASRMDRVNYGYTF TGTGCCAGCAGGATGGACAGGGTTAACTATGGCTACACCTTC
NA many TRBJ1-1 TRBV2 CASSEQGINTEAFF TGTGCCAGCAGTGAACAGGGGATAAACACTGAAGCTTTCTTT
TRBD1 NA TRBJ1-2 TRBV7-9 CASSQERGGVYGYTF TGTGCCAGCAGCCAGGAAAGAGGGGGCGTCTATGGCTACACCTTC
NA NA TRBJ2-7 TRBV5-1 CASSFIGYEQYF TGCGCCAGCAGCTTTATCGGGTACGAGCAGTACTTC
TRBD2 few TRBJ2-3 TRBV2 CASSRGLAGPTDTQYF TGTGCCAGCAGCCGAGGACTAGCGGGACCCACAGATACGCAGTATTTT
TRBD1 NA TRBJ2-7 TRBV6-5 CASTTGGLYEQYF TGTGCCAGCACCACAGGGGGTTTGTACGAGCAGTACTTC
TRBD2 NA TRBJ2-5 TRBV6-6 CASSSGLARETQYF TGTGCCAGCAGTTCCGGACTAGCGCGAGAGACCCAGTACTTC
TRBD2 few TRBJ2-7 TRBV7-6 CASSTSSGSSPYEQYF TGTGCCAGCAGCACCTCTAGCGGGAGCTCTCCCTACGAGCAGTACTTC
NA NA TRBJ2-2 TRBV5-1 CASSSQGGANTGELFF TGCGCCAGCAGCTCCCAAGGGGGAGCGAACACCGGGGAGCTGTTTTTT
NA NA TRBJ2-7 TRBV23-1 CASSSTPGGAEYEQYF TGCGCCAGCAGTTCAACCCCGGGGGGCGCAGAGTACGAGCAGTACTTC
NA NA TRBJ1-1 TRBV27 CASSLHRLNTEAFF TGTGCCAGCAGTTTACACAGACTGAACACTGAAGCTTTCTTT
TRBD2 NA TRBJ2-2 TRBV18 CASSPPLAGGPTGELFF TGTGCCAGCTCACCACCGCTAGCGGGAGGGCCCACCGGGGAGCTGTTTTTT
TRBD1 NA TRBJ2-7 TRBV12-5 CASGLDSGQGAHEQYF TGTGCTAGTGGTTTGGACTCGGGACAGGGGGCCCACGAGCAGTACTTC
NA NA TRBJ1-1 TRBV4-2 CASSQDHAGQEAFF TGTGCCAGCAGCCAAGATCATGCCGGACAAGAAGCTTTCTTT
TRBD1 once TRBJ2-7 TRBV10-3 CAIRQGAGEQYF TGTGCCATCAGACAGGGGGCGGGCGAGCAGTACTTC
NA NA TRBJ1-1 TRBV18 CASSPDQGIAFF TGTGCCAGCTCACCTGACCAGGGGATAGCTTTCTTT
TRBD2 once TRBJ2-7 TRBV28 CASGLAKGPYEQYF TGTGCCAGCGGACTAGCCAAGGGTCCCTACGAGCAGTACTTC
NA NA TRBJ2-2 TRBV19 CASMLGNTGELFF TGTGCCAGTATGCTAGGGAACACCGGGGAGCTGTTTTTT
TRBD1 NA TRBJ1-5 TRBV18 CASSPGTGASNQPQHF TGTGCCAGCTCACCAGGGACAGGGGCATCCAATCAGCCCCAGCATTTT
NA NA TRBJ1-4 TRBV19 CASSSEGATNEKLFF TGTGCCAGTAGTTCTGAGGGGGCAACTAATGAAAAACTGTTTTTT
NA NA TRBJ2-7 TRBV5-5 CASSLTFYEQYF TGTGCCAGCAGTCTGACTTTCTACGAGCAGTACTTC
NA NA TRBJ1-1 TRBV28 CASSFAGGSYTEAFF TGTGCCAGCAGTTTTGCTGGGGGGTCATACACTGAAGCTTTCTTT
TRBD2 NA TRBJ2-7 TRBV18 CASTLAGGPTEQYF TGTGCCAGCACCTTAGCGGGAGGCCCCACGGAGCAGTACTTC
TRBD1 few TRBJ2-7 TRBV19 CASSTGTGWGEQYF TGTGCCAGTAGTACCGGGACAGGGTGGGGCGAGCAGTACTTC
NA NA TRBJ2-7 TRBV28 CASIEGGGPRKQYF TGTGCCAGCATCGAAGGTGGCGGGCCGAGAAAGCAGTACTTC